The 8 T cell receptor beta chains given below trace back to one sample, sequenced in a study of blood T cell repertoires in COVID-19. Only in-frame clones appear in the TCRdb table, and some are missing; sequencing was by immunoSEQ multiplex PCR. The sample records around 110,000 clones, about four fifths being singletons. What was sequenced was peripheral blood. The receptors originated from a woman in her seventies with acute or convalescent COVID-19.

CDR3 in amino acids: CASSPTSLTGEKLFF. CDR3 coding DNA: TGTGCCAGCTCCCCAACGAGCCTAACAGGGGAAAAACTGTTTTTT. V usage is TRBV18 and J usage is TRBJ1-4, with D possibly being TRBD1 (6 bases). The CDR3 runs to 15 residues. Germline CDR1 and CDR2: KGHSH and LQKENI. The V end lost 6 bases, the J end lost 8 bases, and 19 bases lay between the germline ends.

The chain carries TRBV7-9 and TRBJ2-2, with 9 bases fitting TRBD2. V lost 5 bases to trimming and J lost 4 bases; unmatched junction nucleotides: 8. The CDR3 has 16 amino acids. The germline V gene encodes CDR1 SEHNR and CDR2 FQNEAQ (reference sequence). CDR3 region: CASSRSGGTTTGELFF. CDR3 in DNA: TGTGCCAGCAGCCGGAGCGGGGGGACCACCACCGGGGAGCTGTTTTTT.

The rearrangement links TRBV11-2 to TRBJ1-1; D is unclear. The CDR3 is made up of 14 amino acids. With 0 bases removed from V and 5 bases from J, the gap between germline ends came to 10 bases. Germline lookup yields CDR1 SGHAT and CDR2 FQNNGV. The CDR3 DNA sequence: TGTGCCAGCAGCTTAGATCTTGGAGGGACTGAAGCTTTCTTT. Protein product: CASSLDLGGTEAFF. Supplemented by reference TRBV11-2 and TRBJ1-1, the full variable domain reads EAGVAQSPRYKIIEKRQSVAFWCNPISGHATLYWYQQILGQGPKLLIQFQNNGVVDDSQLPKDRFSAERLKGVDSTLKIQPAKLEDSAVYLCASSLDLGGTEAFFGQGTRLTVV.

This clone has more than one count but fewer than ten. The J gene is TRBJ1-4, the V gene TRBV6-6; D is uncertain. This CDR3 contains 18 residues. In germline, CDR1 is MNHNY, CDR2 SVGAGI (reference sequence). Between the trimmed V and J ends, which lost 5 bases and 6 bases, there was a span of 25 bases. CDR3 DNA: TGTGCCAGCAGTCCCGTGTCGGGGTTGAGGCCAGGCTATGAAAAACTGTTTTTT. Its protein is CASSPVSGLRPGYEKLFF.

This clone was found a few times. The rearrangement links TRBV7-8 to TRBJ1-1; D gene uncertain. V was pared by 0 bases and J by 4 bases, with 9 bases between. The CDR3 sequence is 14 residues long. Germline CDR1 is SGHVS and CDR2 is FQNEAQ. CDR3 in DNA: TGTGCCAGCAGCTTAGCGCGGCGTACCACTGAAGCTTTCTTT. This gives the protein CASSLARRTTEAFF.

The chain couples TRBV7-9 to TRBJ1-5; the match to TRBD1 covers 10 bases. Germline CDR1 reads SEHNR; CDR2 reads FQNEAQ (reference sequence). V lost 5 bases, J lost 3 bases, and 4 bases stayed unmatched. This CDR3 has 15 amino acids. The CDR3 sequence: CASSQGQGNNQPQHF. The CDR3 DNA reads TGTGCCAGCAGCCAGGGACAGGGGAACAATCAGCCCCAGCATTTT.

V is TRBV6-5 and J is TRBJ1-2; D is perhaps TRBD1 (6 bases). The CDR3 length is 14 residues. Germline lookup yields CDR1 MNHEY and CDR2 SVGAGI. V was clipped by 2 bases and J by 3 bases, with 10 bases between them. The CDR3 sequence is CASSYTGTDYGYTF. In DNA form, the CDR3 reads TGTGCCAGCAGTTACACAGGGACGGACTATGGCTACACCTTC.

The chain couples TRBV30 to TRBJ2-3; 9 bases agree with TRBD2. The J segment lost 0 bases and the V segment lost 6 bases, leaving 7 bases of the junction unmatched. Germline V CDR1 and CDR2: GTSNPN, SVGIG (reference sequence). The CDR3 is made up of 15 amino acids. CDR3 nucleotide sequence: TGTGCCTGCACCCAGCGGGGGGCTAGCACAGATACGCAGTATTTT. This codes for CACTQRGASTDTQYF.